What follows is one TCR beta chain and its context. Its specificity is unknown. TCRdb re-analysed the reads in MiXCR, keeping a single row per CDR3 protein. This table has around 430,000 distinct CDR3 sequences, approximately 46% appearing once. This specimen comes from a study of T cell repertoires in cytomegalovirus infection. Trimming removed 5 bases at V and 2 bases at J, with 16 bases between. CDR3 length: 16 residues. CDR1 is SGHTA, CDR2 FQGNSA, per germline. This receptor was obtained from a human donor in good health (CMV status not recorded). Some clones in this sample may be carry-over from other donors' samples. The chain recombines TRBV7-2 with TRBJ2-1; D might be TRBD2 (5 bases). The sequencing here drew on cultured PBMCs, taken from culture after CMV antigen stimulation. This chain's CDR3 is CASSRHLASTYNEQFF. Here the CDR3 DNA reads TGTGCCAGCAGCCGTCATCTTGCTAGCACCTACAATGAGCAGTTCTTC.